Listed below are T cell receptor beta chains from one sample, sequenced in a study of blood T cell repertoires in COVID-19. The protocol was immunoSEQ multiplex PCR, while the TCRdb copy is restricted to in-frame clones and leaves out a portion. The table records 150,000 to 170,000 clones, roughly 80% of them present only once. Sequencing input: peripheral blood. These receptors all stem from a woman aged 80 or over with acute or convalescent COVID-19. Both conserved end residues are part of each CDR3. Fields, in order: J gene, V gene, CDR3 protein.

TRBJ1-3	TRBV5-1	CASSLDRAGNTIYF
TRBJ2-2	TRBV6-5	CASTKGENTGELFF
TRBJ1-2	TRBV19	CASSIRSLGYTF
TRBJ1-1	TRBV18	CASSLTRQENTEAFF
TRBJ1-5	TRBV5-8	CASSLRQDQPQHF
TRBJ1-1	TRBV18	CASSPPMYSEAFF
TRBJ2-2	TRBV5-1	CASSSAGTNTGELFF
TRBJ2-3	TRBV14	CASSQGGYSTDTQYF
TRBJ1-5	TRBV14	CASSQYSNQPQHF
TRBJ2-2	TRBV7-3	CASSLTREYTGELFF
TRBJ2-7	TRBV12-5	CASGLLLPRETSYEQYF
TRBJ1-1	TRBV5-8	CASSLAGGNTEAFF
TRBJ2-1	TRBV7-6	CASSSASAGVRGEQFF
TRBJ1-1	TRBV18	CASSPLEGADTEAFF
TRBJ2-1	TRBV3-1/TRBV3-2	CASSPFEKRTSGSGNEQFF
TRBJ1-2	TRBV11-2	CASSLKGALGYTF
TRBJ1-5	TRBV1	CTSSQDSGQYSNQPQHF
TRBJ1-5	TRBV5-6	CASSFGTGASNQPQHF
TRBJ1-2	TRBV5-6	CASSPGQGVRGYTF
TRBJ1-2	TRBV6-5	CASRPPDRGHNGYTF
TRBJ1-4	TRBV11-1	CASSFGEANEKLFF
TRBJ1-4	TRBV12-3/TRBV12-4	CASSLGIRELFF
TRBJ1-3	TRBV6-1	CASSEAVGAYGNTIYF
TRBJ1-6	TRBV2	CARRVAKDNSPLHF
TRBJ2-1	TRBV18	CASSSGLAGGTYNEQFF
TRBJ2-7	TRBV3-1/TRBV3-2	CASSPPDSVYEQYF
NA	TRBV7-2	CASSFPLAESSYEQYF
TRBJ1-5	TRBV19	CASSIGNIRNQPQHF